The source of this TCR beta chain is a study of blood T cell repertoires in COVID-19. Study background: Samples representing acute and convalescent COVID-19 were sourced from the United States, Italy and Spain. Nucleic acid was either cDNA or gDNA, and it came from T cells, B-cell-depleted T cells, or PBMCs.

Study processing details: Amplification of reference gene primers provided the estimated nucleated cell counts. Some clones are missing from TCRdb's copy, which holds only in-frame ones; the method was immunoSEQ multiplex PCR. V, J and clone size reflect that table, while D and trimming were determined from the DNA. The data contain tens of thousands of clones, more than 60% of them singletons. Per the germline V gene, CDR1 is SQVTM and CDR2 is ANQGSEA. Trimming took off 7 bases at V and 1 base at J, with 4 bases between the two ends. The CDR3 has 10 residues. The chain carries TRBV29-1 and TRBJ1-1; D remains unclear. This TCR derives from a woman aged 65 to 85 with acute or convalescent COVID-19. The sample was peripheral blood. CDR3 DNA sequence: TGCAGCGGGGCGAACACTGAAGCTTTCTTT. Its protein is CSGANTEAFF.